These 20 T cell receptor beta chains came from one sample sequenced in a study of regulatory T cells in long-lasting Graves disease. Time point noted: persistent/refractory GD, antithyroid drugs over 5 years with positive TRAb. Generation of the TCR library employed RNA extracted from PBMCs. CDR3 regions were amplified by Arm-PCR using iRepertoire HTBI primers to build TCR beta libraries. From the multiplex PCR reads, TCRdb called clonotypes with MiXCR, one entry per CDR3 protein. In the table there are some 440,000 distinct CDR3 sequences, less than 25% of which are singletons. This material consisted of peripheral blood mononuclear cells (PBMCs), taken when the disease was refractory, from a patient treated with antithyroid drugs. The receptors come from a female donor with Graves disease.

In its sample, this clonotype was seen many times. V gene TRBV5-5 combines with J gene TRBJ2-7; D unclear. CDR3 length: 12 residues. The V gene lost 2 bases and the J gene lost 7 bases, with 10 bases spanning the gap. Germline CDR1 SGHKS, CDR2 YYEKEE (reference sequence). CDR3 region: CASSLSSEEQYF. The CDR3 bases are TGTGCCAGCAGCTTATCGTCCGAGGAGCAGTACTTC.

This clonotype was observed at least ten times. V gene TRBV7-9 combines with J gene TRBJ2-6; TRBD1 aligns across 8 bases. The CDR3 has 16 amino acids. V shed 1 base, J shed 5 bases, and the junction held 4 bases outside the gene matches. Germline lookup yields CDR1 SEHNR and CDR2 FQNEAQ (reference sequence). CDR3 in DNA: TGTGCCAGCAGCTTAGGACAGGGGTTTCGGGCCAACGTCCTGACTTTC. This encodes CASSLGQGFRANVLTF. Full variable domain (missing parts from reference TRBV7-9 and TRBJ2-6): DTGVSQNPRHKITKRGQNVTFRCDPISEHNRLYWYRQTLGQGPEFLTYFQNEAQLEKSRLLSDRFSAERPKGSFSTLEIQRTEQGDSAMYLCASSLGQGFRANVLTFGAGSRLTVL.

This clonotype was counted ten times or more. The J gene is TRBJ2-7, the V gene TRBV10-2; D is ambiguous. Germline CDR1 reads WSHSY; CDR2 reads SAAADI. The V end was cut by 3 bases, the J end by 1 base, with 7 bases between. The CDR3 contains 13 residues. The CDR3 region is CASSESYSYEQYF. In DNA, the CDR3 is TGCGCCAGCAGTGAAAGTTATTCCTACGAGCAGTACTTC.

The table lists this clonotype with a few counts. The chain links TRBV5-1 to TRBJ2-2, with a weak D call TRBD2 (6 bases). V was clipped by 8 bases and J by 4 bases, with 18 bases between them. Germline CDR1 reads SGHRS; CDR2 reads YFSETQ. This CDR3 contains 15 residues. CDR3: CARDRKRVVTGELFF. The CDR3 DNA follows: TGCGCCAGAGACCGGAAGCGGGTGGTCACCGGGGAGCTGTTTTTT.

The chain couples TRBV28 to TRBJ2-2, with 7 bases aligning to TRBD1. The CDR3 runs to 16 residues. CDR1 is MDHEN and CDR2 is SYDVKM in the germline V gene. V lost 5 bases and J lost 5; bases outside the gene matches: 11. The CDR3 DNA reads TGTGCCAGCAGTCTGAGACAGGGCATCGGAACCGGGGAGCTGTTTTTT. Protein: CASSLRQGIGTGELFF.

This clonotype occurred many times. The chain has TRBV2 and TRBJ2-7, with D hard to call. V lost 6 bases, J lost 2 bases, and 11 bases lay in between. Germline loops: CDR1 SNHLY, CDR2 FYNNEI. The CDR3 contains 13 residues. DNA of the CDR3: TGTGCCAGCAGACCCACCAGCACCTACGAGCAGTACTTC. Translating it yields CASRPTSTYEQYF.

This sequence joins TRBV7-6 and TRBJ2-5; D call uncertain. Germline V gene sequence: CDR1 SGHVS, CDR2 FNYEAQ. The CDR3 sequence is 13 residues long. V was trimmed by 1 base and J by 7 bases, leaving 10 bases between them. The CDR3 is CASSLGTLATQYF. The CDR3, as DNA: TGTGCCAGCAGCTTAGGGACCTTAGCGACCCAGTACTTC.

This clonotype was seen ten or more times. The chain uses TRBV6-5 and TRBJ1-1; D possibly corresponds to TRBD1 (5 bases). CDR3 length: 14 residues. Deletions cut 4 bases from V and 1 base from J, with 10 bases between. CDR1 and CDR2 from the germline V gene are MNHEY and SVGAGI. CDR3 loop: CASSLGHKNTEAFF. As DNA, the CDR3 is TGTGCCAGCAGTTTAGGACACAAGAACACTGAAGCTTTCTTT.

The rearrangement joins TRBV15 to TRBJ1-4, with D hard to call. Trimming pared 3 bases from V and 7 bases from J, leaving 12 bases between. Germline V gene lookup returns CDR1 LNHNV and CDR2 YYDKDF (reference sequence). The CDR3 contains 14 residues. The CDR3: CATSSKGLGEKLFF. CDR3 bases: TGTGCCACCAGCAGCAAAGGATTGGGTGAAAAACTGTTTTTT.

This clonotype was observed many times. The V call is TRBV9, the J call TRBJ1-2, with a possible D match to TRBD1 (6 bases). The CDR3 extends over 15 amino acids. Trimming took 3 bases from V and 4 from J, leaving 16 bases between them. Germline assignment: CDR1 SGDLS and CDR2 YYNGEE. This CDR3 reads CASSDARGSGYGYTF. As DNA, the CDR3 is TGTGCCAGCAGCGATGCAAGGGGGTCTGGCTATGGCTACACCTTC.

Ten or more counts support this clonotype. V and J are TRBV6-1 and TRBJ2-4; TRBD1 matches 12 bases. The V gene's germline CDR1 is MNHNS and CDR2 SASEGT. CDR3 length equals 18 residues. V was pared by 4 bases and J by 1 base, with 8 bases of the junction left unmatched. The CDR3 here is CASSGFGTGGAAKNIQYF. Here the CDR3 DNA reads TGTGCCAGCAGTGGATTCGGGACAGGGGGCGCGGCCAAAAACATTCAGTACTTC.

This clonotype has a count of ten or more. The J gene is TRBJ1-4, the V gene TRBV11-2; possibly TRBD1 for D (5 bases). The CDR3 is 15 amino acids. Germline V gene data show CDR1 as SGHAT and CDR2 as FQNNGV. Trimming cost V 4 bases and J 6 bases, with 15 bases left between them. Here the CDR3 reads CASSSPVLQDEKLFF. DNA for the CDR3: TGTGCCAGCAGCTCCCCAGTGTTACAGGATGAAAAACTGTTTTTT.

This clonotype was seen at least ten times. The chain is built from TRBV6-1 and TRBJ1-5, with D unclear. V was pared by 5 bases and J by 4 bases, with 9 bases between. The CDR3 sequence is 13 residues long. Looked up from germline, CDR1 is MNHNS and CDR2 is SASEGT. CDR3 in amino acids: CASSQLRNQPQHF. The CDR3 region has the DNA TGTGCCAGCAGTCAGTTGAGGAATCAGCCCCAGCATTTT.

This clonotype was recorded a few times. The chain carries TRBV20-1 and TRBJ1-2; 7 nucleotides match TRBD1. The CDR3 runs 11 residues. Germline V lookup: CDR1 DFQATT, CDR2 SNEGSKA (reference sequence). The CDR3: CSPLGGGGYTF. The CDR3 DNA reads as TGCAGCCCCTTAGGGGGCGGGGGCTACACCTTC.

This clonotype has a count of ten or more. At one end the junction does not follow the germline gene, possibly because of a read error. The chain recombines TRBV6-1 with TRBJ2-5; TRBD2 matches 8 bases. From germline, CDR1 is MNHNS and CDR2 SASEGT. The CDR3 spans 15 residues. The DNA for the CDR3 is TGTGCCAGCAGCGAAGAAGCGGGAGTAGGGGAGACCCAGTACTTC. This encodes CASSEEAGVGETQYF.

As concerns this clonotype: A much larger clone lies one base from this, so it may be a read error. This chain uses TRBV12-3 or TRBV12-4 with TRBJ2-2; no clear D gene. V lost 4 bases and J 6 bases, leaving 9 bases between the germline ends. The CDR3 runs 13 residues. CDR3 loop: CASSYWESGELFF. The CDR3 nucleotides are TGTGCCAGCAGTTATTGGGAATCCGGGGAGCTGTTTTTT.

This clonotype was found many times. The chain uses TRBV2 and TRBJ2-7; no firm D call. In germline, CDR1 is SNHLY, CDR2 FYNNEI. The CDR3 consists of 13 residues. V shed 6 bases and J shed 6 bases, with 15 bases lying between them. The CDR3, as DNA: TGTGCCAGCAGCTTCGATTCAGTCGGCGAGCAGTACTTC. Its translation: CASSFDSVGEQYF.

V and J are TRBV20-1 and TRBJ1-4; 8 bases line up with TRBD1. V lost 6 bases and J lost 2; bases outside the gene matches: 8. The CDR3 runs 15 residues. CDR1 DFQATT and CDR2 SNEGSKA come from the germline V gene (reference sequence). CDR3 DNA: TGCAGTGCAGCTGACAGGGGTGGCACTAATGAAAAACTGTTTTTT. It yields the protein CSAADRGGTNEKLFF.

This clonotype was detected only a few times. The rearrangement links TRBV6-2 or TRBV6-3 to TRBJ1-6; maybe TRBD1 (5 bases). Trimming shortened V by 0 bases and J by 4 bases, and 10 bases separated the two germline ends. Germline CDR1 and CDR2: MNHEY and SVGEGT. The CDR3 is 16 residues long. The CDR3 is CASSYSQGSYNSPLHF. The CDR3 bases are TGTGCCAGCAGTTACTCTCAGGGCTCGTATAATTCACCCCTCCACTTT.

This clonotype was observed at least ten times. The chain uses TRBV12-3 or TRBV12-4 and TRBJ2-7, with TRBD1 matching 8 bases. The CDR3 contains 18 residues. After removal of 4 bases from V and 2 bases from J, the junction contained 16 bases not matched to a gene. The CDR3 DNA reads TGTGCCAGCAGTTCTTCTATGCCCACCCGGGACAGGACCTACGAGCAGTACTTC. It is translated as CASSSSMPTRDRTYEQYF.